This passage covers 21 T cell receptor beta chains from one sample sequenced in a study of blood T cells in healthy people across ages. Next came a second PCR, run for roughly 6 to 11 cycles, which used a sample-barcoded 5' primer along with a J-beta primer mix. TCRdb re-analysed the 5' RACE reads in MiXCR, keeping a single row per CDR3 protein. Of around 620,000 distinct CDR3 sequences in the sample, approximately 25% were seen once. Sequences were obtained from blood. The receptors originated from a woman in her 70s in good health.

CDR3 nucleotide sequence: TGTGCCAGCAGCTTACTACAGGGCGAGCAGTACTTC. Translation gives CASSLLQGEQYF. V and J are TRBV7-6 and TRBJ2-7; the D gene is possibly TRBD1 (6 bases). The CDR3 covers 12 residues. Germline V gene sequence: CDR1 SGHVS, CDR2 FNYEAQ. With 2 bases removed from V and 6 bases from J, the gap between germline ends came to 8 bases.

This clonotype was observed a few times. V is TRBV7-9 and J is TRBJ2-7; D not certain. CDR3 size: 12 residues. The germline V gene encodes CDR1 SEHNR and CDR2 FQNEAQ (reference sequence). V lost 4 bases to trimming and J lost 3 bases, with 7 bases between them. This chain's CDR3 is CASSSNHYEQYF. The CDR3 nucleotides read TGTGCCAGCAGCTCAAACCACTACGAGCAGTACTTC.

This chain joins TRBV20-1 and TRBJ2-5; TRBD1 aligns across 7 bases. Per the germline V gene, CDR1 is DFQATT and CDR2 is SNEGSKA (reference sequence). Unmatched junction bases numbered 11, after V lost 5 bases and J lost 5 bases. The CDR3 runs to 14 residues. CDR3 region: CSALNRGALETQYF. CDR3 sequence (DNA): TGCAGTGCTCTAAACAGGGGAGCCCTGGAGACCCAGTACTTC.

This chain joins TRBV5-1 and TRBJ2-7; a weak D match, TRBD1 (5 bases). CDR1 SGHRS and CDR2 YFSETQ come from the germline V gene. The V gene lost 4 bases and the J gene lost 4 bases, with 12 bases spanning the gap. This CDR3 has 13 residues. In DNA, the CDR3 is TGCGCCAGCAGCAGGACACCCCCTTACGAGCAGTACTTC. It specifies CASSRTPPYEQYF.

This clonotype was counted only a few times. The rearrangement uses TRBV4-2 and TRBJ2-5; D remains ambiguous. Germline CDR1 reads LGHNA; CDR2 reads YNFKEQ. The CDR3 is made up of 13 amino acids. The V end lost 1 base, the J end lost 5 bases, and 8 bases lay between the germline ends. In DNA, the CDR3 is TGTGCCAGCAGCCAAGGGGTAGAGGAGACCCAGTACTTC. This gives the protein CASSQGVEETQYF.

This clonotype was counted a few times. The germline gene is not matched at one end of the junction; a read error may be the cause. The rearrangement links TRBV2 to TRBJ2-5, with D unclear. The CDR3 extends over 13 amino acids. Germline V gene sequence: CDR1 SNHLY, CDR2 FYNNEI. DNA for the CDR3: TGTGACAGCGTTACAACGTACCAAGAGACCCAGTACTTC. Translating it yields CDSVTTYQETQYF.

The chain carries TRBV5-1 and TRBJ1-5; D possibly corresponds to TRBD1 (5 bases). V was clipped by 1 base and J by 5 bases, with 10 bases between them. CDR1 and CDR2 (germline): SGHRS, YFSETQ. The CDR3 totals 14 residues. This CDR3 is CASSLRGDDQPQHF. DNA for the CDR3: TGCGCCAGCAGCTTGCGGGGGGACGATCAGCCCCAGCATTTT.

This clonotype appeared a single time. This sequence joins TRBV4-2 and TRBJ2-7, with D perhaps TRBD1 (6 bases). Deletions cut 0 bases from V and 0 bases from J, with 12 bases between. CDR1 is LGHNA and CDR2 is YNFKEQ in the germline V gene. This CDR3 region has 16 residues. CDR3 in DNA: TGTGCCAGCAGCCAAGATCTGACAGGACCCTCCTACGAGCAGTACTTC. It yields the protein CASSQDLTGPSYEQYF.

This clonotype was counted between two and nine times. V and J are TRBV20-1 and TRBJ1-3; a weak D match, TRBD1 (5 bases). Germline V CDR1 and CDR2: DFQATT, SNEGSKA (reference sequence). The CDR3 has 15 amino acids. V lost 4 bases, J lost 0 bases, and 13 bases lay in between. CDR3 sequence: CSANHPGSSGNTIYF. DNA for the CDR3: TGCAGTGCTAACCACCCAGGGTCCTCTGGAAACACCATATATTTT.

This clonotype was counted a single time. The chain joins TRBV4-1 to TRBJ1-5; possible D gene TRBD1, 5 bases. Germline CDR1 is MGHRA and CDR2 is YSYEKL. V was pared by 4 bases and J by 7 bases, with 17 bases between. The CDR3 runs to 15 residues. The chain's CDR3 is CASSPQVIVGQPQHF. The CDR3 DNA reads TGCGCCAGCAGCCCACAGGTGATCGTTGGGCAGCCCCAGCATTTT.

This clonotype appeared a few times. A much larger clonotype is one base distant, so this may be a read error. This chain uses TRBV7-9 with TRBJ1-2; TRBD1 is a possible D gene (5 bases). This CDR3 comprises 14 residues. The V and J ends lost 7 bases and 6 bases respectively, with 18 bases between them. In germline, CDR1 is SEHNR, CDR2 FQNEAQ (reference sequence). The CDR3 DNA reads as TGTGCCAGCACTCATCGCCAGGGAGTGGATGGCTACACCTTC. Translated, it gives CASTHRQGVDGYTF. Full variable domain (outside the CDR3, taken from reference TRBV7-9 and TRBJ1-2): DTGVSQNPRHKITKRGQNVTFRCDPISEHNRLYWYRQTLGQGPEFLTYFQNEAQLEKSRLLSDRFSAERPKGSFSTLEIQRTEQGDSAMYLCASTHRQGVDGYTFGSGTRLTVV.

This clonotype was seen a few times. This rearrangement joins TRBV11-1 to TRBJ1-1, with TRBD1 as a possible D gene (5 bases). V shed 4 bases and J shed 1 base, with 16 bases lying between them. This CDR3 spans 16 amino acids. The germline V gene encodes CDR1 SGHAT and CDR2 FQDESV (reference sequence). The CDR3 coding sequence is TGTGCCAGCAGCTCCTCTCTTCAGGGCCCGAACACTGAAGCTTTCTTT. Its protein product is CASSSSLQGPNTEAFF.

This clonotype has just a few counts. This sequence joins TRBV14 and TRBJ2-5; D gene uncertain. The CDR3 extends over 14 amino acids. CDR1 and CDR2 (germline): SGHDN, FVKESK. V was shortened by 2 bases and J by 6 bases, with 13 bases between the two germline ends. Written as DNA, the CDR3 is TGTGCCAGCAGCCAATCTTTGGCTGGGCAGACCCAGTACTTC. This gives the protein CASSQSLAGQTQYF.

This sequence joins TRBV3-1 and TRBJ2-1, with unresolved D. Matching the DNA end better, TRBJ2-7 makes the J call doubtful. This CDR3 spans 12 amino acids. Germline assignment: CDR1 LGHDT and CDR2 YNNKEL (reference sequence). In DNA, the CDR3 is TGTGCCAGCAGCCAAGGGGCCATCGAGCAGTACTTC. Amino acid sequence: CASSQGAIEQYF.

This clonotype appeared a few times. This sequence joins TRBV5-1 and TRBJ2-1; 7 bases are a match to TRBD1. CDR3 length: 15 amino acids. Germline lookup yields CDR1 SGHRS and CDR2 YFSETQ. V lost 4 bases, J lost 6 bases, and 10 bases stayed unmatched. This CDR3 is CASSPESGGRNEQFF. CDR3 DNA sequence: TGCGCCAGCAGCCCCGAGTCAGGGGGACGCAATGAGCAGTTCTTC.

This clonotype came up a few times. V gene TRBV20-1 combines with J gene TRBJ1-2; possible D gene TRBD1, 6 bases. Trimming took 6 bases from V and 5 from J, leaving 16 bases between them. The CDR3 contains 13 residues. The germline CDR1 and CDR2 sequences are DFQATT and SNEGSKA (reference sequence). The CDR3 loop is CSAPQGLGYGYTF. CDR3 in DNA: TGCAGTGCACCGCAGGGGCTCGGGTATGGCTACACCTTC.

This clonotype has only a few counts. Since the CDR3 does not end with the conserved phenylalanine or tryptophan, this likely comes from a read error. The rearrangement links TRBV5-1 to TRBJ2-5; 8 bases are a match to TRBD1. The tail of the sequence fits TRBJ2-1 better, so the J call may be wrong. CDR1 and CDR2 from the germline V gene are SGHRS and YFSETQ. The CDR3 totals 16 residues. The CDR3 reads CASSLAPGQGGNEQFL. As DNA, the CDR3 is TGCGCCAGCAGCTTGGCCCCCGGACAGGGAGGCAATGAGCAGTTCCTC.

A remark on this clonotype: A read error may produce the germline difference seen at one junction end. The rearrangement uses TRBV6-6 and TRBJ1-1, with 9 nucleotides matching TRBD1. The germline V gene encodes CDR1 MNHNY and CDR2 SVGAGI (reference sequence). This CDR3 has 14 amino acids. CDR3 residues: CASSDGQGSTEAFF. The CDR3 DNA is TGTGCTAGCAGTGACGGACAGGGGAGCACTGAAGCTTTCTTT.

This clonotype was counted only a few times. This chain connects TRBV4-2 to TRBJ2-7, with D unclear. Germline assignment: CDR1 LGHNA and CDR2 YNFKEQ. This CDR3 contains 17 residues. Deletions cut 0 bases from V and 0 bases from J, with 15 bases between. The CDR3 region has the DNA TGTGCCAGCAGCCAAGATTGGGCGCAGAGTGGCTCCTACGAGCAGTACTTC. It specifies CASSQDWAQSGSYEQYF.

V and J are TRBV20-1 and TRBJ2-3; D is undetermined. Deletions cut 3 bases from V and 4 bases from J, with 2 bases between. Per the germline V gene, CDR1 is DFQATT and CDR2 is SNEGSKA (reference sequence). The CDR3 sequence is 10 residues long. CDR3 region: CSARADTQYF. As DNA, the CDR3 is TGCAGTGCTAGGGCAGATACGCAGTATTTT.

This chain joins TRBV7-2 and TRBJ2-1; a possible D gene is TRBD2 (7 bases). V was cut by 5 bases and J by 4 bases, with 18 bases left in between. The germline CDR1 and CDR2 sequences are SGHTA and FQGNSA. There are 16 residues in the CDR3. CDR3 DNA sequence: TGTGCCAGCAGCCTCCACGGGGGGAGGGGGTACAATGAGCAGTTCTTC. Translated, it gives CASSLHGGRGYNEQFF.